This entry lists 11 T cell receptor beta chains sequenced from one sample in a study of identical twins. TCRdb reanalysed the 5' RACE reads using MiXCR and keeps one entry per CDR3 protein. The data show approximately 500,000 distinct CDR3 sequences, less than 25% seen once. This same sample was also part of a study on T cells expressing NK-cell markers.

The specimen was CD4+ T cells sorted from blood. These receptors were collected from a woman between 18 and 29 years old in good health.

CDR3 sequence: CASSRTPGLAGGRLTDTQYF. In DNA form, the CDR3 reads TGTGCCAGCAGTAGAACACCGGGACTAGCGGGAGGCCGCCTCACAGATACGCAGTATTTT. V is TRBV27 and J is TRBJ2-3, with 15 bases identical to TRBD2. CDR1 is MNHEY and CDR2 is SMNVEV in the germline V gene (reference sequence). The junction had 14 bases not matched to a gene; V was cut back by 5 bases and J by 2 bases. This CDR3 comprises 20 residues.

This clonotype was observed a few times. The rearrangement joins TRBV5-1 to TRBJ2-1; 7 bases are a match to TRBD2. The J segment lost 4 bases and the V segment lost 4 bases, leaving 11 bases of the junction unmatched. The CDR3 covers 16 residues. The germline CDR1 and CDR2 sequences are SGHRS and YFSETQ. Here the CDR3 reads CASSTLDGRIYNEQFF. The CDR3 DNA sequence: TGCGCCAGCAGCACACTGGACGGGAGGATATACAATGAGCAGTTCTTC.

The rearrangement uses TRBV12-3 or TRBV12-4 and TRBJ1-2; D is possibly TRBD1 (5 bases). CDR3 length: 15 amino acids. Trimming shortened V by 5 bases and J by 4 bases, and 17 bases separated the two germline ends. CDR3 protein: CASSDPGGATYGYTF. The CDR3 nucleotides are TGTGCCAGCAGTGACCCGGGTGGGGCCACCTATGGCTACACCTTC.

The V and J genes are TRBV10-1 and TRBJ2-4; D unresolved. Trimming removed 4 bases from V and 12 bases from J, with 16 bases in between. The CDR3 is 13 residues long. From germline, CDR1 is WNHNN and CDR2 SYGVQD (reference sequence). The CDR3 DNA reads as TGCGCCAGCAGTGGGGTCCCGCAAGGCCCTCAGTACTTC. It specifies CASSGVPQGPQYF.

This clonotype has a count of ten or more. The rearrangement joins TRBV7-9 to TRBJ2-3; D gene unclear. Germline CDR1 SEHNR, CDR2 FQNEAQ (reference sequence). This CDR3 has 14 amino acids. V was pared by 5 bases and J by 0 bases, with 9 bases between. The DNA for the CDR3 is TGTGCCAGCAGCCCGAGACGGAGCACAGATACGCAGTATTTT. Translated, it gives CASSPRRSTDTQYF.

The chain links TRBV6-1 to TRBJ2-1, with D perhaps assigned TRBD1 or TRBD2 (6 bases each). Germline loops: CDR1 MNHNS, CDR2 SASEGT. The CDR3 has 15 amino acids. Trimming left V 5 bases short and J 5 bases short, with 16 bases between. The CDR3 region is CASSTRGGLNNEQFF. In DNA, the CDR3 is TGTGCCAGCAGTACCAGAGGGGGACTTAACAATGAGCAGTTCTTC.

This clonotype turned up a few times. CDR3 loop: CASSSQGSNQPQHF. The CDR3 DNA sequence: TGTGCCAGCAGTTCTCAGGGGAGCAATCAGCCCCAGCATTTT. This chain joins TRBV28 and TRBJ1-5, with D perhaps TRBD1 (6 bases). With 4 bases removed from V and 1 base from J, the gap between germline ends came to 8 bases. The germline gives CDR1 MDHEN, CDR2 SYDVKM. The CDR3 loop spans 14 amino acids.

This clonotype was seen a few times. The CDR3 DNA reads as TGCGCCAGCAGCCAAGATTACTCCGTCGGGAGCGGCAATGAGCAGTTCTTC. It specifies CASSQDYSVGSGNEQFF. This chain connects TRBV4-3 to TRBJ2-1; D possibly corresponds to TRBD2 (6 bases). Germline V lookup: CDR1 LGHNA, CDR2 YSLEER. The CDR3 totals 17 residues. V was cut by 0 bases and J by 6 bases, with 18 bases left in between.

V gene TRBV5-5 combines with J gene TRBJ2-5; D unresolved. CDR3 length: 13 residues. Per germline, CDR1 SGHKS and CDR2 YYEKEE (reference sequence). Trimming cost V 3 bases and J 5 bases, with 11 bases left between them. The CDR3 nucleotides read TGTGCCAGCAGCTCCCATCGGTTGGAGACCCAGTACTTC. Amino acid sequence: CASSSHRLETQYF. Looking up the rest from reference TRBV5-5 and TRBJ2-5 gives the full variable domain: DAGVTQSPTHLIKTRGQQVTLRCSPISGHKSVSWYQQVLGQGPQFIFQYYEKEERGRGNFPDRFSARQFPNYSSELNVNALLLGDSALYLCASSSHRLETQYFGPGTRLLVL.

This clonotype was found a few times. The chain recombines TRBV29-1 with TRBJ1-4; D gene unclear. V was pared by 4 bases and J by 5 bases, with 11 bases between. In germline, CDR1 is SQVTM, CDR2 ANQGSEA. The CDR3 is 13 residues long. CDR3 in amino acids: CSVGFMGNEKLFF. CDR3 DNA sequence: TGCAGCGTTGGGTTTATGGGAAATGAAAAACTGTTTTTT. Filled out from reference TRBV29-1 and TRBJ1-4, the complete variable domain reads SAVISQKPSRDICQRGTSLTIQCQVDSQVTMMFWYRQQPGQSLTLIATANQGSEATYESGFVIDKFPISRPNLTFSTLTVSNMSPEDSSIYLCSVGFMGNEKLFFGSGTQLSVL.

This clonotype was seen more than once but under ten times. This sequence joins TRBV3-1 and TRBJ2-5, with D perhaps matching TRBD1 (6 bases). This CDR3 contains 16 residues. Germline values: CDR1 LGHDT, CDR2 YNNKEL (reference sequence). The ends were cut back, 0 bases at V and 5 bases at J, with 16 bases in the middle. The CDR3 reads CASSQDLLGAQETQYF. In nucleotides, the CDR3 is TGTGCCAGCAGCCAAGATTTGCTGGGGGCTCAGGAGACCCAGTACTTC.